This T cell receptor beta chain derives from a study of CD8 T cells in ankylosing spondylitis. Study results and caveats: Reported data indicate significant enrichment of disease-linked clones within matched ankylosing spondylitis synovial fluid.

There are a few counts of this clonotype. Its antigen is still unknown. Trimming removed 5 bases from V and 4 bases from J; junction bases left unmatched: 9. Germline CDR1 is SGHVS and CDR2 is FQNEAQ. The CDR3 is 17 amino acids. Each CDR3 protein is one row after TCRdb ran MiXCR on the 5' RACE reads. The sample lists about 220,000 distinct CDR3 sequences, roughly a tenth seen once, with less than 25% in the top ten. The chain joins TRBV7-8 to TRBJ2-4; TRBD2 matches 12 bases. The sequence was obtained from a male donor with ankylosing spondylitis or in good health (not recorded which). The sample was blood, either unsorted or a sorted T cell fraction (not recorded which). Here the CDR3 DNA reads TGTGCCAGCAGCAACCCCCCCGGGACTAGCGGGAAAAACATTCAGTACTTC. Residues: CASSNPPGTSGKNIQYF.